The rows below give T cell receptor beta chains drawn from one sample of a study of blood T cell repertoires in COVID-19. Profiling relied on immunoSEQ multiplex PCR, and the TCRdb table lists in-frame clones only, not all of them. Of around 280,000 clones listed, about 88% are singletons. The sample comprised peripheral blood. The source is a man aged 70-80 years with acute or convalescent COVID-19. The conserved cysteine and the conserved F or W are not part of the CDR3 here. Fields, in order: V gene, J gene, CDR3 protein.

v_call: TRBV3-1/TRBV3-2; j_call: TRBJ2-5; cdr3_aa: ASSQMDRQTQY
v_call: TRBV2; j_call: TRBJ2-7; cdr3_aa: ASSRGQTYEQY
v_call: TRBV19; j_call: TRBJ1-1; cdr3_aa: ARRIRTGGMNTEAF
v_call: TRBV5-1; j_call: TRBJ1-2; cdr3_aa: ASSLAGFSGYT
v_call: TRBV27; j_call: TRBJ2-7; cdr3_aa: ASSLWDRGEQY
v_call: TRBV7-2; j_call: TRBJ2-1; cdr3_aa: ASSFRQGWGEQF
v_call: TRBV5-5; j_call: TRBJ1-5; cdr3_aa: ASSPSRGTNQPQH
v_call: TRBV10-3; j_call: TRBJ1-5; cdr3_aa: AISDGTGNQPQH
v_call: TRBV2; j_call: TRBJ2-7; cdr3_aa: ASSEGRGWGVLVHEQY
v_call: TRBV6-5; j_call: TRBJ2-7; cdr3_aa: ASSYRQGYEQY
v_call: TRBV5-1; j_call: TRBJ2-3; cdr3_aa: ASSSTLTGGGTDTQY
v_call: TRBV9; j_call: TRBJ1-3; cdr3_aa: ASSVGQSSGNTIY
v_call: TRBV15; j_call: TRBJ2-7; cdr3_aa: ATSRDPVYEQY
v_call: TRBV9; j_call: TRBJ1-3; cdr3_aa: ASSQGSGNTIY